The next 19 T cell receptor beta chains were all read from a single sample in a study of cytomegalovirus exposure and HLA in healthy donors. Profiling relied on immunoSEQ multiplex PCR, and the TCRdb table lists in-frame clones only, not all of them. This table holds roughly 220,000 clones, roughly 83% found once. Material: PBMCs. The receptors originated from a woman in her twenties or thirties in good health and CMV-seropositive.

This chain joins TRBV9 and TRBJ1-1; the D is unclear. Looked up from germline, CDR1 is SGDLS and CDR2 is YYNGEE. V shed 3 bases and J shed 4 bases, with 10 bases lying between them. The CDR3 consists of 13 residues. The CDR3 loop reads CASSEEGTTEAFF. Written as DNA, the CDR3 is TGTGCCAGCAGCGAGGAGGGTACCACTGAAGCTTTCTTT.

This clone was observed at least ten times. The chain has TRBV4-1 and TRBJ1-4; 8 nucleotides align to TRBD1. The CDR3 has 18 residues. Trimming cost V 0 bases and J 8 bases; bases outside gene matches: 14. Germline loops: CDR1 MGHRA, CDR2 YSYEKL. DNA for the CDR3: TGCGCCAGCAGCCAAGAGTTATTGGCAGGGGGCTCCGGAGAAAAACTGTTTTTT. As protein: CASSQELLAGGSGEKLFF.

CDR3 residues: CASSERPGQGALGYTF. Here the CDR3 DNA reads TGTGCCAGCAGCGAGAGACCGGGACAGGGGGCGCTTGGCTACACCTTC. The chain is built from TRBV9 and TRBJ1-2; 12 bases align to TRBD1. Trimming cost V 3 bases and J 7 bases; bases outside gene matches: 10. From germline, CDR1 is SGDLS and CDR2 YYNGEE. This CDR3 spans 16 amino acids.

This clone has only one observation. This rearrangement joins TRBV7-2 to TRBJ2-7, with 10 nucleotides matching TRBD1. V lost 5 bases to trimming and J lost 4 bases; unmatched junction nucleotides: 8. The CDR3 covers 15 residues. The germline CDR1 and CDR2 sequences are SGHTA and FQGNSA. The CDR3 nucleotides are TGTGCCAGCAGCCACGCCGGGACAGGGGCATACGAGCAGTACTTC. Protein product: CASSHAGTGAYEQYF.

This clone was seen only once. The chain recombines TRBV29-1 with TRBJ2-1, with TRBD2 matching 9 bases. This CDR3 spans 11 amino acids. J was trimmed by 7 bases and V by 7 bases; bases with no gene match: 2. Germline V CDR1 and CDR2: SQVTM, ANQGSEA. The CDR3 protein is CSGGRVNEQFF. Here the CDR3 DNA reads TGCAGCGGCGGGAGGGTTAATGAGCAGTTCTTC.

The chain couples TRBV2 to TRBJ2-1; TRBD2 matches at 10 bases. CDR1 is SNHLY and CDR2 is FYNNEI in the germline V gene. The V and J ends lost 7 bases and 0 bases, in that order; junction bases with no gene match: 9. The CDR3 has 17 residues. The CDR3 reads CASTGLADISSYNEQFF. The DNA of the CDR3 is TGTGCCAGCACCGGACTAGCGGATATTAGCTCCTACAATGAGCAGTTCTTC. Together with reference TRBV2 and TRBJ2-1, the CDR3 gives the full variable domain: EPEVTQTPSHQVTQMGQEVILRCVPISNHLYFYWYRQILGQKVEFLVSFYNNEISEKSEIFDDQFSVERPDGSNFTLKIRSTKLEDSAMYFCASTGLADISSYNEQFFGPGTRLTVL.

For the CDR3, the DNA is TGTGCCAGCAGCTTAGCTGGAGGGACAGGAGGGGAGACCCAGTACTTC. Its translation: CASSLAGGTGGETQYF. The gene calls are TRBV7-8 and TRBJ2-5; 8 bases line up with TRBD1. Germline V lookup: CDR1 SGHVS, CDR2 FQNEAQ. The junction had 8 bases not matched to a gene; V was cut back by 0 bases and J by 5 bases. The CDR3 has 16 amino acids.

The rearrangement joins TRBV27 to TRBJ2-5; D unclear. Germline assignment: CDR1 MNHEY and CDR2 SMNVEV (reference sequence). Trimming took off 1 base at V and 4 bases at J, with 22 bases between the two ends. The CDR3 is made up of 18 amino acids. The CDR3 here is CASSLYLMFLAGGETQYF. The DNA for the CDR3 is TGTGCCAGCAGTTTATATCTTATGTTTTTGGCAGGTGGAGAGACCCAGTACTTC.

The rearrangement links TRBV14 to TRBJ2-1, with unresolved D. Trimming pared 5 bases from V and 6 bases from J, leaving 5 bases between. The CDR3 length is 11 residues. CDR1 is SGHDN and CDR2 is FVKESK in the germline V gene. The CDR3 loop is CASSFGNEQFF. The CDR3 nucleotides are TGTGCCAGCAGCTTCGGCAATGAGCAGTTCTTC. Looking up the rest from reference TRBV14 and TRBJ2-1 gives the full variable domain: EAGVTQFPSHSVIEKGQTVTLRCDPISGHDNLYWYRRVMGKEIKFLLHFVKESKQDESGMPNNRFLAERTGGTYSTLKVQPAELEDSGVYFCASSFGNEQFFGPGTRLTVL.

The chain combines TRBV5-6 with TRBJ2-7, with no clear D. Germline CDR1 SGHDT, CDR2 YYEEEE. The germline V and J ends were trimmed by 0 bases and 2 bases, with 6 bases remaining between them. This CDR3 comprises 13 residues. CDR3 sequence: CASSLDRTYEQYF. For the CDR3, the DNA is TGTGCCAGCAGCTTGGACCGTACCTACGAGCAGTACTTC.

V and J are TRBV6-5 and TRBJ1-1; D may be TRBD1 (5 bases). Trimming removed 6 bases at V and 1 base at J, with 15 bases between. The CDR3 loop spans 15 amino acids. Germline lookup yields CDR1 MNHEY and CDR2 SVGAGI. CDR3 bases: TGTGCCAGCAGGGCCGCAGGGACTACGAACACTGAAGCTTTCTTT. Its translation is CASRAAGTTNTEAFF.

The chain uses TRBV28 and TRBJ1-2; possible D gene TRBD1, 5 bases. The V end was cut by 5 bases, the J end by 7 bases, with 11 bases between. This CDR3 comprises 12 residues. Looked up from germline, CDR1 is MDHEN and CDR2 is SYDVKM. The CDR3 here is CASSLRTSGYTF. In DNA, the CDR3 is TGTGCCAGCAGTCTCCGGACAAGTGGCTACACCTTC.

This sequence joins TRBV6-1 and TRBJ2-4; 7 positions agree with TRBD1. The V gene end was trimmed by 2 bases and the J gene end by 8 bases; junction bases not matched to a gene: 3. The V gene's germline CDR1 is MNHNS and CDR2 SASEGT. This CDR3 is built from 13 residues. The CDR3 DNA follows: TGTGCCAGCAGTGAATTCGACAGGGACATTCAGTACTTC. Its protein is CASSEFDRDIQYF.

The genes are TRBV6-5 and TRBJ2-6, with D perhaps TRBD2 (5 bases). The germline V gene encodes CDR1 MNHEY and CDR2 SVGAGI. CDR3 length: 15 residues. Between the trimmed V and J ends, which lost 6 bases and 4 bases, there was a span of 13 bases. CDR3 residues: CASRPRDSGANVLTF. CDR3 DNA sequence: TGTGCCAGCAGACCCCGGGATTCCGGGGCCAACGTCCTGACTTTC.

This clone was detected only once. This sequence joins TRBV27 and TRBJ2-2; D is unclear. The CDR3 sequence is 13 residues long. With 7 bases removed from V and 0 bases from J, the gap between germline ends came to 6 bases. Germline V gene lookup returns CDR1 MNHEY and CDR2 SMNVEV (reference sequence). The CDR3 nucleotides are TGTGCCAGCATGTTCGCGAACACCGGGGAGCTGTTTTTT. The encoded protein is CASMFANTGELFF.

This chain links TRBV27 with TRBJ2-3; either TRBD1 or TRBD2 may supply D (5 bases each). CDR3 length equals 16 residues. V was trimmed by 0 bases and J by 0 bases, leaving 10 bases between them. Germline V lookup: CDR1 MNHEY, CDR2 SMNVEV (reference sequence). This CDR3 reads CASSLSGTLSTDTQYF. The DNA of the CDR3 is TGTGCCAGCAGTTTATCGGGGACCCTTAGCACAGATACGCAGTATTTT.

This clone occurred a few times. CDR3 sequence reads: CASSPRQDWRGYTF. The DNA of the CDR3 is TGTGCCAGCAGTCCCCGACAGGACTGGAGAGGCTACACCTTC. The V call is TRBV28, the J call TRBJ1-2; tentatively, D is TRBD1 (6 bases). The CDR3 covers 14 residues. Germline CDR1 reads MDHEN; CDR2 reads SYDVKM. V shed 5 bases and J shed 8 bases, with 18 bases lying between them.

The rearrangement uses TRBV7-3 and TRBJ2-1; 9 bases fit TRBD2. The CDR3 length is 16 residues. Per the germline V gene, CDR1 is SGHTA and CDR2 is FQGTGA. Trimming at V came to 0 bases and at J to 5 bases, leaving 5 bases not matched to a gene. Here the CDR3 DNA reads TGTGCCAGCAGCTTAACGGCGGGACTAGCACACAATGAGCAGTTCTTC. Amino acid sequence: CASSLTAGLAHNEQFF. Full variable domain (rest looked up from reference TRBV7-3 and TRBJ2-1): GAGVSQTPSNKVTEKGKYVELRCDPISGHTALYWYRQSLGQGPEFLIYFQGTGAADDSGLPNDRFFAVRPEGSVSTLKIQRTERGDSAVYLCASSLTAGLAHNEQFFGPGTRLTVL.

The chain couples TRBV7-6 to TRBJ1-2; D is perhaps TRBD1 (5 bases). This CDR3 spans 13 amino acids. The germline CDR1 and CDR2 sequences are SGHVS and FNYEAQ. The V and J ends lost 6 bases and 8 bases respectively, with 16 bases between them. For the CDR3, the DNA is TGTGCCAGCAGAAAGAGAGGGGAATGGGGCTACACCTTC. Its translation is CASRKRGEWGYTF. Complete variable domain (other parts from reference TRBV7-6 and TRBJ1-2): GAGVSQSPRYKVTKRGQDVALRCDPISGHVSLYWYRQALGQGPEFLTYFNYEAQQDKSGLPNDRFSAERPEGSISTLTIQRTEQRDSAMYRCASRKRGEWGYTFGSGTRLTVV.